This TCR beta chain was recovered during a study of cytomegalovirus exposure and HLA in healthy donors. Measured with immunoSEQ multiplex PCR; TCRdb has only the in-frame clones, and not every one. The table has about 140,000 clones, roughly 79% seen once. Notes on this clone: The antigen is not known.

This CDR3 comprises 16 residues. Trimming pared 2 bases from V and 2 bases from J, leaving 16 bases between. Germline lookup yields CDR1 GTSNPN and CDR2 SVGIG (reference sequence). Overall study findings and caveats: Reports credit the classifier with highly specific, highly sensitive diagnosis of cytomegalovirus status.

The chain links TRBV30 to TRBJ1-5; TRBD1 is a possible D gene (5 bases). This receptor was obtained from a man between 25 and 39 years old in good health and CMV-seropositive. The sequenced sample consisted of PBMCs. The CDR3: CAWSPLGGSGNQPQHF. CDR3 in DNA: TGTGCCTGGAGTCCGCTCGGGGGGTCTGGCAATCAGCCCCAGCATTTT.